The next 28 T cell receptor beta chains were all read from a single sample in a study of spatial heterogeneity in lung cancer. Whole-study findings and limits: Mutation counts in tumors were tracked by counts of expanded intratumoral alpha and beta TCRs.

Their recognized antigens are unknown. Noted time point: sample taken at primary tumor resection. A single record per CDR3 protein comes from TCRdb applying MiXCR to the 5' RACE reads. The table records around 19,000 distinct CDR3 sequences, approximately 16% of them present only once. Material: lung tumor tissue, obtained at surgery. These receptors were collected from a female donor with early-stage non-small cell lung cancer.

This clonotype was found a few times. The genes are TRBV5-4 and TRBJ2-7; 8 bases line up with TRBD1. The CDR3 runs to 14 residues. The junction had 8 bases not matched to a gene; V was cut back by 2 bases and J by 7 bases. Germline V gene sequence: CDR1 SGHNT, CDR2 YYREEE (reference sequence). The CDR3 coding sequence is TGTGCCAGCAGCTTACGACAGGGGAGTCGGGAGCAGTACTTC. It specifies CASSLRQGSREQYF.

This clonotype turned up a few times. This chain joins TRBV7-9 and TRBJ2-7; 10 bases are shared with TRBD2. CDR3 length: 17 amino acids. Per the germline V gene, CDR1 is SEHNR and CDR2 is FQNEAQ (reference sequence). The V segment lost 1 base and the J segment 2 bases; nucleotides outside the gene matches: 8. The CDR3 DNA is TGTGCCAGCAGCTTAGAGCAGAGAAGCGGGAGGGCCTACGAGCAGTACTTC. This codes for CASSLEQRSGRAYEQYF.

The chain uses TRBV20-1 and TRBJ2-3, with D perhaps assigned TRBD1 or TRBD2 (5 bases each). This CDR3 region has 16 residues. Trimming shortened V by 3 bases and J by 1 base, and 17 bases separated the two germline ends. Germline CDR1 and CDR2: DFQATT and SNEGSKA (reference sequence). In nucleotides, the CDR3 is TGCAGTGCTAGGGACTTCCTGACAGCTCGCACAGATACGCAGTATTTT. Residues: CSARDFLTARTDTQYF.

This clonotype was observed many times. V gene TRBV29-1 combines with J gene TRBJ2-1, with 10 bases matching TRBD2. Germline V gives CDR1 SQVTM, CDR2 ANQGSEA. This CDR3 has 15 residues. The ends lost 0 bases at V and 6 bases at J; junction bases unmatched: 5. The CDR3 spells CSVEDGLAGVNEQFF. CDR3 coding DNA: TGCAGCGTTGAAGATGGGCTAGCGGGAGTCAATGAGCAGTTCTTC.

This clonotype came up many times. CDR3 in amino acids: CSARPGTSEHEQFF. The CDR3 region has the DNA TGCAGTGCTAGGCCCGGGACTAGCGAGCATGAGCAGTTCTTC. The rearrangement joins TRBV20-1 to TRBJ2-1; 10 bases are shared with TRBD2. Germline assignment: CDR1 DFQATT and CDR2 SNEGSKA (reference sequence). The CDR3 is 14 residues long. With 3 bases clipped from V and 8 bases from J, the junction kept 7 bases outside the gene matches.

The chain joins TRBV4-1 to TRBJ1-3, with D unresolved. The CDR3 is 16 residues long. Germline V gene sequence: CDR1 MGHRA, CDR2 YSYEKL. The V end was cut by 0 bases, the J end by 4 bases, with 13 bases between. The CDR3 DNA is TGCGCCAGCAGCCAAGATGGGAAGGTTTCCGGAAACACCATATATTTT. This translates into CASSQDGKVSGNTIYF.

This clonotype was found once. V usage is TRBV25-1 and J usage is TRBJ1-5, with D perhaps matching TRBD1 (5 bases). The V gene lost 2 bases and the J gene lost 4 bases, with 9 bases spanning the gap. The germline gives CDR1 MGHDK, CDR2 SYGVNS. This CDR3 comprises 14 residues. CDR3 protein: CASSEGWGNQPQHF. The CDR3 DNA sequence: TGTGCCAGCAGTGAAGGATGGGGGAATCAGCCCCAGCATTTT.

There are many counts of this clonotype. The chain combines TRBV6-5 with TRBJ1-5; no reliable D call. Germline CDR1 reads MNHEY; CDR2 reads SVGAGI. The CDR3 is 15 amino acids. V lost 5 bases and J 7 bases, leaving 18 bases between the germline ends. The CDR3: CASSPLPDGRQPQHF. The CDR3 DNA sequence: TGTGCCAGCAGTCCCCTTCCCGACGGCCGGCAGCCCCAGCATTTT.

This clonotype was counted only a few times. V and J are TRBV7-9 and TRBJ2-7; 7 bases map to TRBD1. The CDR3 contains 17 residues. The trim removed 2 bases at V and 0 bases at J, leaving 10 bases unmatched. The germline CDR1 and CDR2 sequences are SEHNR and FQNEAQ (reference sequence). CDR3 region: CASSLLSPGDSSYEQYF. The CDR3 nucleotides read TGTGCCAGCAGCTTATTGTCACCCGGGGACAGCTCCTACGAGCAGTACTTC.

The V call is TRBV30, the J call TRBJ2-7; TRBD2 matches at 7 bases. Germline V gene data show CDR1 as GTSNPN and CDR2 as SVGIG (reference sequence). The CDR3 loop spans 16 amino acids. Germline trimming cut 0 bases from V and 6 bases from J; bases unmatched to any gene: 14. CDR3 sequence reads: CAWSVPGGGRRREQYF. In DNA form, the CDR3 reads TGTGCCTGGAGTGTACCGGGGGGAGGGAGACGGCGCGAGCAGTACTTC.

This clonotype was counted ten times or more. V usage is TRBV2 and J usage is TRBJ2-3; D is tentatively TRBD1 or TRBD2 (5 bases each). V was shortened by 2 bases and J by 0 bases, with 9 bases between the two germline ends. The length of the CDR3 is 15 residues. Germline loops: CDR1 SNHLY, CDR2 FYNNEI. This chain's CDR3 is CASSERGGSTDTQYF. The CDR3 nucleotides are TGTGCCAGCAGTGAACGGGGCGGTAGCACAGATACGCAGTATTTT. Full variable domain (missing parts from reference TRBV2 and TRBJ2-3): EPEVTQTPSHQVTQMGQEVILRCVPISNHLYFYWYRQILGQKVEFLVSFYNNEISEKSEIFDDQFSVERPDGSNFTLKIRSTKLEDSAMYFCASSERGGSTDTQYFGPGTRLTVL.

This clonotype was seen only once. This chain uses TRBV28 with TRBJ1-1; no firm D call. Trimming left V 2 bases short and J 3 bases short, with 7 bases between. CDR3 length: 13 amino acids. Germline values: CDR1 MDHEN, CDR2 SYDVKM. DNA for the CDR3: TGTGCCAGCAGTTTAAGTAGGGACACTGAAGCTTTCTTT. Protein product: CASSLSRDTEAFF.

This clonotype was observed at least ten times. The rearrangement uses TRBV7-7 and TRBJ2-5; 12 positions match TRBD2. The CDR3 loop spans 14 amino acids. Germline CDR1 reads SSHAT; CDR2 reads FNYEAQ (reference sequence). V trimming: 4 bases; J trimming: 5 bases; junction bases outside the gene matches: 2. In nucleotides, the CDR3 is TGTGCCAGCAGCTCCGGGACTAGCGGGGAGACCCAGTACTTC. Protein sequence: CASSSGTSGETQYF. Based on the CDR3 plus reference TRBV7-7 and TRBJ2-5, the full variable domain is GAGVSQSPRYKVTKRGQDVTLRCDPISSHATLYWYQQALGQGPEFLTYFNYEAQPDKSGLPSDRFSAERPEGSISTLTIQRTEQRDSAMYRCASSSGTSGETQYFGPGTRLLVL.

V gene TRBV27 combines with J gene TRBJ2-1; D possibly matches TRBD1 or TRBD2 (6 bases each). Germline lookup yields CDR1 MNHEY and CDR2 SMNVEV (reference sequence). The length of the CDR3 is 18 residues. V lost 10 bases to trimming and J lost 7 bases, with 32 bases between them. The CDR3 sequence is CATVPGMWGATIRNEQFF. In DNA, the CDR3 is TGTGCCACCGTCCCTGGAATGTGGGGGGCTACAATTCGGAATGAGCAGTTCTTC.

This clonotype came up many times. The V gene is TRBV12-3 or TRBV12-4, the J gene TRBJ2-1; 7 bases agree with TRBD2. This CDR3 is 15 amino acids long. The V gene end was trimmed by 5 bases and the J gene end by 4 bases; junction bases not matched to a gene: 8. DNA of the CDR3: TGTGCCAGCAGTAAGAGCGGGACGCGATACAATGAGCAGTTCTTC. It codes for CASSKSGTRYNEQFF.

This clonotype was found once. The V gene is TRBV25-1, the J gene TRBJ2-7; the match to TRBD1 covers 8 bases. Germline CDR1 is MGHDK and CDR2 is SYGVNS. This CDR3 is 12 amino acids long. J gave up 3 bases and V 5 bases, and 0 bases lay outside the gene matches. DNA of the CDR3: TGTGCCAGCAGTACAGGGGGCTACGAGCAGTACTTC. It encodes CASSTGGYEQYF.

Concerning this clonotype itself: A much larger clone is a single base away; this may be a read error. V and J are TRBV18 and TRBJ2-5, with 11 positions matching TRBD2. Germline V CDR1 and CDR2: KGHSH, LQKENI. The CDR3 has 16 amino acids. The V gene end was trimmed by 4 bases and the J gene end by 5 bases; junction bases not matched to a gene: 9. CDR3 sequence: CASSLVLAGAQETQYF. The CDR3 nucleotides are TGTGCCAGCTCACTCGTACTAGCGGGAGCTCAGGAGACCCAGTACTTC.

This clonotype was observed many times. Mismatch with germline at one junction end may stem from a read error. The CDR3 sequence is CSAILDRGVF. The CDR3 DNA sequence: TGCAGTGCCATCCTGGACAGGGGGGTCTTC. This chain links TRBV20-1 with TRBJ2-1, with 10 positions matching TRBD1. The V gene's germline CDR1 is DFQATT and CDR2 SNEGSKA (reference sequence). This CDR3 comprises 10 residues.

The chain carries TRBV29-1 and TRBJ2-4; TRBD2 might be the D (5 bases). CDR1 SQVTM and CDR2 ANQGSEA come from the germline V gene. V gave up 7 bases and J gave up 6 bases, with 10 bases separating them. This CDR3 has 11 amino acids. The CDR3 DNA sequence: TGCAGCGCGCACCGGGGAAACATTCAGTACTTC. Its translation: CSAHRGNIQYF.

This clonotype came up many times. The V gene is TRBV3-1, the J gene TRBJ2-2; 7 bases line up with TRBD2. Per the germline V gene, CDR1 is LGHDT and CDR2 is YNNKEL (reference sequence). This CDR3 has 19 residues. V dropped 0 bases and J dropped 0; count of bases not matched to a gene: 10. CDR3 sequence: CASSQDVGGSRPNTGELFF. CDR3 bases: TGTGCCAGCAGCCAAGACGTCGGCGGGAGTAGGCCGAACACCGGGGAGCTGTTTTTT.

By share, this clonotype counts as medium-sized (0.01 to 0.1%). V usage is TRBV7-9 and J usage is TRBJ2-3, with 7 bases identical to TRBD1. Germline V gene lookup returns CDR1 SEHNR and CDR2 FQNEAQ (reference sequence). The CDR3 is 15 residues long. The trim removed 1 base at V and 2 bases at J, leaving 3 bases unmatched. This chain's CDR3 is CASSLGQGDTDTQYF. Written as DNA, the CDR3 is TGTGCCAGCAGCTTAGGGCAGGGGGACACAGATACGCAGTATTTT.

This clonotype was detected many times. The chain has TRBV15 and TRBJ2-1; perhaps TRBD2 as D (5 bases). Trimming stripped 1 base from V and 0 bases from J, with 10 bases between. This CDR3 is 16 amino acids long. The germline V gene has CDR1 LNHNV and CDR2 YYDKDF (reference sequence). The chain's CDR3 is CATSRGWERSYNEQFF. CDR3 coding DNA: TGTGCCACCAGCAGAGGGTGGGAGCGCTCCTACAATGAGCAGTTCTTC.

Here the CDR3 DNA reads TGTGCCACGCCGACAGGGGGCTACGACGGGGCCATCTACGAGCAGTACTTC. Translating gives CATPTGGYDGAIYEQYF. This chain connects TRBV10-3 to TRBJ2-7; TRBD1 aligns across 10 bases. There are 17 residues in the CDR3. Trimming cost V 10 bases and J 3 bases; bases outside gene matches: 18. CDR1 and CDR2 from the germline V gene are ENHRY and SYGVKD.

This clonotype was detected ten times or more. The V and J genes are TRBV14 and TRBJ2-1; no definite D call. The germline CDR1 and CDR2 sequences are SGHDN and FVKESK. The ends were cut back, 0 bases at V and 9 bases at J, with 9 bases in the middle. The CDR3 is made up of 13 amino acids. The CDR3 spells CASSQELIGEQFF. The CDR3 DNA reads as TGTGCCAGCAGCCAAGAATTGATAGGTGAGCAGTTCTTC.

This chain uses TRBV7-8 with TRBJ2-7; 9 nucleotides agree with TRBD2. With V trimmed by 2 bases and J by 6 bases, 11 bases remained unmatched. The CDR3 spans 16 residues. The germline CDR1 and CDR2 sequences are SGHVS and FQNEAQ. The CDR3 region has the DNA TGTGCCAGCAGCTTAATCCAAGGCGGGAGGGCCTTCGAGCAGTACTTC. Its translation: CASSLIQGGRAFEQYF.

With regard to this clonotype: Germline and junction disagree at one end, which may indicate a read error. J is TRBJ2-1 and V is TRBV6-6, with 10 bases that match TRBD1. The CDR3 contains 15 residues. Germline loops: CDR1 MNHNY, CDR2 SVGAGI (reference sequence). CDR3 in amino acids: CASNYRDRGNNEQFF. Here the CDR3 DNA reads TGTGCCAGCAATTACCGGGACAGGGGAAACAATGAGCAGTTCTTC.

The rearrangement joins TRBV18 to TRBJ2-1; 9 bases match TRBD2. V gave up 3 bases and J gave up 15 bases; unmatched junction bases: 21. CDR1 is KGHSH and CDR2 is LQKENI in the germline V gene. The CDR3 length is 17 residues. CDR3 nucleotide sequence: TGTGCCAGCTCACCTCCAGGCCTAGCGGGAATGATGGGAGTTGGGTTCTTC. Translating it yields CASSPPGLAGMMGVGFF.

V gene TRBV5-1 combines with J gene TRBJ2-3; perhaps TRBD1 as D (6 bases). V was clipped by 4 bases and J by 6 bases, with 15 bases between them. Germline loops: CDR1 SGHRS, CDR2 YFSETQ. The CDR3 length is 14 residues. The DNA for the CDR3 is TGCGCCAGCAGCACCGACAGGTCCGCCGATACGCAGTATTTT. This sequence encodes CASSTDRSADTQYF.